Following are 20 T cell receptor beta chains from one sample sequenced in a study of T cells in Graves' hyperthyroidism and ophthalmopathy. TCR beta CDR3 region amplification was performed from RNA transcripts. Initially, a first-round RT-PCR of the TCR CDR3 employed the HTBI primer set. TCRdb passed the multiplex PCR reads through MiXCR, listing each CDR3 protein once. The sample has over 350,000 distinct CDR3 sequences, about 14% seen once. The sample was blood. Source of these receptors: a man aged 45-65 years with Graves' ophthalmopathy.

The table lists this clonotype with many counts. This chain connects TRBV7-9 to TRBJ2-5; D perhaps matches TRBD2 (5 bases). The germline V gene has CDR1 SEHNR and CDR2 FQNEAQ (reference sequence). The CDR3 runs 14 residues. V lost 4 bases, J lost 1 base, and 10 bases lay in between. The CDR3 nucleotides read TGTGCCAGCAGCTCCTCGGGGATCCAAGAGACCCAGTACTTC. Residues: CASSSSGIQETQYF.

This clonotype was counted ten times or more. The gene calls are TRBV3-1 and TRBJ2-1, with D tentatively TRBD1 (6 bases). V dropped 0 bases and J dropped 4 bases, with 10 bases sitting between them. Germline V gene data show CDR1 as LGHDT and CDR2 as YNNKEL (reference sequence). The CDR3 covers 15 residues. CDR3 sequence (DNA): TGTGCCAGCAGCCAAGAGGGGGCTCAATACAATGAGCAGTTCTTC. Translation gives CASSQEGAQYNEQFF.

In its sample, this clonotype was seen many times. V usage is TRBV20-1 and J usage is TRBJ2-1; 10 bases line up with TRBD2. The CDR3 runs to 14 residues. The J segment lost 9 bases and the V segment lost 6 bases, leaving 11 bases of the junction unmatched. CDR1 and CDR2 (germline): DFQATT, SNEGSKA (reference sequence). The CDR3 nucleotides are TGCAGTGCCCCTGCTAGCGGGAGTTCCATTGAGCAGTTCTTC. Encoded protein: CSAPASGSSIEQFF.

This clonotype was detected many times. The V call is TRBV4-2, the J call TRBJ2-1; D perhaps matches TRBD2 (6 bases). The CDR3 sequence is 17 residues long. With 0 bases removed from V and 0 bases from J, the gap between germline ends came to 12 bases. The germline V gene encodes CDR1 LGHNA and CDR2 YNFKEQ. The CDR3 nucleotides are TGTGCCAGCAGCCAAGAACGAGCGGGCAGCTCCTACAATGAGCAGTTCTTC. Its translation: CASSQERAGSSYNEQFF.

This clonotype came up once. The CDR3 loop is CASSPRTSWQETQFF. CDR3 nucleotides: TGTGCCAGCTCACCACGGACTAGCTGGCAAGAGACCCAGTTCTTC. The chain couples TRBV18 to TRBJ2-5; 8 positions match TRBD2. Matching the DNA end better, TRBJ2-1 makes the J call doubtful. The CDR3 covers 15 residues. The germline CDR1 and CDR2 sequences are KGHSH and LQKENI.

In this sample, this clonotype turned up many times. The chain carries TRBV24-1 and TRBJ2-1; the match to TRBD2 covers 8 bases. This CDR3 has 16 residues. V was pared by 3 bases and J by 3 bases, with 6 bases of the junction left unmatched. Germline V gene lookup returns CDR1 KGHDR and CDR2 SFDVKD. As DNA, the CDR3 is TGTGCCACCAGTGATGTTAGCGGGACCAACTACAATGAGCAGTTCTTC. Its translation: CATSDVSGTNYNEQFF.

The CDR3 loop reads CASSGYGLNTEAFF. The DNA of the CDR3 is TGTGCCAGCAGTGGCTACGGTCTAAACACTGAAGCTTTCTTT. The chain links TRBV6-1 to TRBJ1-1, with unresolved D. The ends were cut back, 4 bases at V and 2 bases at J, with 11 bases in the middle. The CDR3 covers 14 residues. Germline assignment: CDR1 MNHNS and CDR2 SASEGT.

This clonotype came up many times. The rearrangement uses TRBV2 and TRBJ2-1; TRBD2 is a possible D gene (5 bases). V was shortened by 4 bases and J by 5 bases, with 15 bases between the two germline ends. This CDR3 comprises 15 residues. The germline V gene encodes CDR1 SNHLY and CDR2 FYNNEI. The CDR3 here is CASSVVEASNNEQFF. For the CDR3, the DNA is TGTGCCAGCAGTGTGGTGGAGGCCTCTAACAATGAGCAGTTCTTC.

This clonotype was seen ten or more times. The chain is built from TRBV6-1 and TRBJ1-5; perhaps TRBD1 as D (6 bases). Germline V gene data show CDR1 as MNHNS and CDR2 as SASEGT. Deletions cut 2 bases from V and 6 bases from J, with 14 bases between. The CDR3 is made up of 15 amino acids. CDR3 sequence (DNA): TGTGCCAGCAGTGAATTGGTCGCAGGGGTTCAGCCCCAGCATTTT. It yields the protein CASSELVAGVQPQHF.

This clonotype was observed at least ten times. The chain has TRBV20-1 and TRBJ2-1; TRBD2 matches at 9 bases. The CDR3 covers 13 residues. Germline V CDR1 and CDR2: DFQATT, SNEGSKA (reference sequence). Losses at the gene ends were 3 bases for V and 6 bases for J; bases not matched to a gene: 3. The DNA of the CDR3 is TGCAGTGCTAGGGGACTAGCCTTCAATGAGCAGTTCTTC. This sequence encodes CSARGLAFNEQFF.

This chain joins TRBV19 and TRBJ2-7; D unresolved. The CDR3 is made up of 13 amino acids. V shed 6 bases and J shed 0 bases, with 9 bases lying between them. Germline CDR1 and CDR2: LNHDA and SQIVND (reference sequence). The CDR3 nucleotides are TGTGCCAGTAGGGAGCCGGCCTCCTACGAGCAGTACTTC. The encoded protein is CASREPASYEQYF.

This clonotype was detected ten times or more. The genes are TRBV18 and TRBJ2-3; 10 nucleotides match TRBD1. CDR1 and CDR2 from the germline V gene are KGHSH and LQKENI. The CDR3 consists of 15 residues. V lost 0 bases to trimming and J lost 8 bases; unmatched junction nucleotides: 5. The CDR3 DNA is TGTGCCAGCTCACCACCTGGGACAGGGGTTCGTACGCAGTATTTT. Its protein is CASSPPGTGVRTQYF.

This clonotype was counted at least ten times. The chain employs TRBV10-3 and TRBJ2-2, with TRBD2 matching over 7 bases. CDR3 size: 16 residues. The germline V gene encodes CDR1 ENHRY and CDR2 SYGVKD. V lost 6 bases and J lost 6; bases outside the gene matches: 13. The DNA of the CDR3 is TGTGCCATCAGCCCCCGCGGACTAGATTCCGCCGGGGAGCTGTTTTTT. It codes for CAISPRGLDSAGELFF.

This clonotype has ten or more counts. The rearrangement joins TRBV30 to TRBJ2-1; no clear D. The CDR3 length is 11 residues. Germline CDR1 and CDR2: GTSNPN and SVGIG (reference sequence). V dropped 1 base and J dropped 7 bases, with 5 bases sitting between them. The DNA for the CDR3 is TGTGCCTGGAGTGCTGAAAATGAGCAGTTCTTC. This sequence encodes CAWSAENEQFF.

CDR3 sequence (DNA): TGCAGCGTTGAGTCCTCAGGGCTAGCCAAAAACATTCAGTACTTC. It codes for CSVESSGLAKNIQYF. This chain links TRBV29-1 with TRBJ2-4; TRBD1 is a possible D gene (5 bases). This CDR3 is 15 amino acids long. The germline gives CDR1 SQVTM, CDR2 ANQGSEA. Trimming removed 3 bases from V and 0 bases from J, with 12 bases in between.

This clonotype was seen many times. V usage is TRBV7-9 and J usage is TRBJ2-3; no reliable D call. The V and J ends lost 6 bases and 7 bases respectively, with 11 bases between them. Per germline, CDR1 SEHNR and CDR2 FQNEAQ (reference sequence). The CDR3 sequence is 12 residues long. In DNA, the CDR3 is TGTGCCAGCAGGTTTGTGGAGAATACGCAGTATTTT. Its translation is CASRFVENTQYF.

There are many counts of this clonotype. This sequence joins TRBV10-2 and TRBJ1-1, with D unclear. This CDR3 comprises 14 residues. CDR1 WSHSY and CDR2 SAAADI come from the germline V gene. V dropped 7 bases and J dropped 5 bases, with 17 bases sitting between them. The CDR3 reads CASMRMEMETEAFF. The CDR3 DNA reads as TGCGCCAGCATGCGGATGGAGATGGAGACTGAAGCTTTCTTT.

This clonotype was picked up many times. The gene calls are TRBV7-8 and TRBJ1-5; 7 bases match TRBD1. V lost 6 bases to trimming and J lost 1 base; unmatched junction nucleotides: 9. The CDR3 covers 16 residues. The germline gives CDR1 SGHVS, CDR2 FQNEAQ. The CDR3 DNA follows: TGTGCCAGCAGTCGAGACAGGGCCGGGAGCAATCAGCCCCAGCATTTT. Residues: CASSRDRAGSNQPQHF.

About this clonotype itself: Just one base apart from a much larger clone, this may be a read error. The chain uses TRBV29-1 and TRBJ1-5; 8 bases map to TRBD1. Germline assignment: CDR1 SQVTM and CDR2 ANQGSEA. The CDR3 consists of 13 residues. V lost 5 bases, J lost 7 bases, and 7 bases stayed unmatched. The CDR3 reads CSVRQGTWQPQHF. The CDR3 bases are TGCAGCGTTCGACAGGGGACCTGGCAGCCCCAGCATTTT.

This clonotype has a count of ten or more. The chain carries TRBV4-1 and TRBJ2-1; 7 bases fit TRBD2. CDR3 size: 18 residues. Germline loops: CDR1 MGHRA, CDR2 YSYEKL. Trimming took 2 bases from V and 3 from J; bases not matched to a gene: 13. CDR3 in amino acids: CASSQRSWGLPNYNEQFF. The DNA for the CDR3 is TGCGCCAGCAGCCAACGATCTTGGGGACTACCAAACTACAATGAGCAGTTCTTC.